This TCR beta chain emerged from a study of blood T cell repertoires in COVID-19. Study at large: Sites across the United States, Italy and Spain contributed samples from acute and convalescent COVID-19. From T cells, B-cell-depleted T cells, or PBMCs came the material, which was cDNA or gDNA.

The V gene end was trimmed by 3 bases and the J gene end by 4 bases; junction bases not matched to a gene: 5. CDR1 and CDR2 from the germline V gene are SGHTA and FQGNSA. The CDR3 totals 15 residues. Methods used by the authors: The authors estimated nucleated cell counts from reference gene primer amplification. Profiled with immunoSEQ multiplex PCR; TCRdb holds only in-frame clones, not every one. From that table come the V and J calls and clone size; the DNA was used to work out D and trimming. There are tens of thousands of clones in the sample; 79% occur only once, and less than 5.5% lies in the top ten.

The source of this sequence is a woman older than 75 with active or convalescent COVID-19. Source material: peripheral blood. The chain carries TRBV7-2 and TRBJ2-3; 9 bases agree with TRBD2. The CDR3 DNA reads as TGTGCCAGCAGCTTGTTAGCGGGAGTTGCAGATACGCAGTATTTT. This codes for CASSLLAGVADTQYF. The full variable domain, with the rest looked up from reference TRBV7-2 and TRBJ2-3, is GAGVSQSPSNKVTEKGKDVELRCDPISGHTALYWYRQSLGQGLEFLIYFQGNSAPDKSGLPSDRFSAERTGGSVSTLTIQRTQQEDSAVYLCASSLLAGVADTQYFGPGTRLTVL.